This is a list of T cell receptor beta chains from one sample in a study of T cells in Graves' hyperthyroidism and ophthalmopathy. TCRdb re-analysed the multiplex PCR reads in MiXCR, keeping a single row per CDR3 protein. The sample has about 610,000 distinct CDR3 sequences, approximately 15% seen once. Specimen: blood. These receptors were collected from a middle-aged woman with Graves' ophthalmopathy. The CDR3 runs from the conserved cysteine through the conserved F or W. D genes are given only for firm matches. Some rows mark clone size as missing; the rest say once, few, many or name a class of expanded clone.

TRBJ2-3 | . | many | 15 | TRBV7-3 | TGTGCCAGCAGCTTAATAGCGACTAGCACAGATACGCAGTATTTT | CASSLIATSTDTQYF
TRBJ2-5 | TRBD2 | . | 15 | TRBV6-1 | TGTGCCAGCAGTGCTACTGGACTAGCGGGAATGACCCAGTACTTC | CASSATGLAGMTQYF
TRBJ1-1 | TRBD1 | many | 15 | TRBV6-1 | TGTGCCAGCTTAATCAGGACAGGGGGGGGCACTGAAGCTTTCTTT | CASLIRTGGGTEAFF
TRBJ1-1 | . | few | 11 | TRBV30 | TGTGCCTGGAACGGGTACACTGAAGCTTTCTTT | CAWNGYTEAFF
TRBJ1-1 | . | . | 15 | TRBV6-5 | TGTGCCAGCAGTTACTCCCGAACAGGGATGAGTGAAGCTTTCTTT | CASSYSRTGMSEAFF
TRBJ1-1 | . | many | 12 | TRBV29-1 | TGCAGCGTCACGGAGCCGGGGACTGAAGCTTTCTTT | CSVTEPGTEAFF
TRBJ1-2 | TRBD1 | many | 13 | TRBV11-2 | TGTGCCAGCAGTCGGGACAGGGTGGACGGCTACACCTTC | CASSRDRVDGYTF
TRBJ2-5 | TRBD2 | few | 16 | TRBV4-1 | TGCGCCAGCAGCCAACGGGTTGGGGGAGGGGTGGAGACCCAGTACTTC | CASSQRVGGGVETQYF
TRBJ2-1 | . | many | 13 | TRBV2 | TGTGCCAGCAGGACACCCTCCTACAATGAGCAGTTCTTC | CASRTPSYNEQFF
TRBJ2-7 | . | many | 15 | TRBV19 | TGTGCCAGTAGTATTCCCGGGACCACAACCTACGAGCAGTACTTC | CASSIPGTTTYEQYF
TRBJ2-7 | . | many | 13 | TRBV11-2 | TGTGCCAGCAGTTTGGGGGCCTCCTACGAGCAGTACTTC | CASSLGASYEQYF
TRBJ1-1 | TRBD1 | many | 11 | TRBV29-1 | TGCAGCGGCACAGGGGGCACTGAAGCTTTCTTT | CSGTGGTEAFF
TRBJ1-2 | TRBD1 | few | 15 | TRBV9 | TGTGCCAGCAGCGTAGGCCCAGGGGGCGGTAATGGCTACACCTTC | CASSVGPGGGNGYTF
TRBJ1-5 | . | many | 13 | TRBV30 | TGTGCCTGGAGTAGAGGGGCCGGTCAGCCCCAGCATTTT | CAWSRGAGQPQHF
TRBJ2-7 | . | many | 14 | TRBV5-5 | TGTGCCAGCAGCTTTACAGGAAACCCCTACGAGCAGTACTTC | CASSFTGNPYEQYF
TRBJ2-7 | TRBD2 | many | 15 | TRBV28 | TGTGCCAGCAGCGTGACTAGCGGGAGTAACTACGAGCAGTACTTC | CASSVTSGSNYEQYF
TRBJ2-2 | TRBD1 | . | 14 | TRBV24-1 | TGTGCCACCCGCGGGACAGGGGACACCGGGGAGCTGTTTTTT | CATRGTGDTGELFF
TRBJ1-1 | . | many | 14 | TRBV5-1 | TGCGCCAGCAGCTTGGGGACCGGAGCTAGTGAAGCTTTCTTT | CASSLGTGASEAFF
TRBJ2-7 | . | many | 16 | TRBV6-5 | TGTGCCAGCAGTTGGGTCTCGGACAAAGTAACCTACGAGCAGTACTTC | CASSWVSDKVTYEQYF
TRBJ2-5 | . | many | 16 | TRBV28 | TGTGCCAGCAGTTCGACAGTGAATGATTTAAGAGAGACCCAGTACTTC | CASSSTVNDLRETQYF
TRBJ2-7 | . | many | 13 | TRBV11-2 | TGTGCCAGCAGCTATTCCGGGAACTACGAGCAGTACTTC | CASSYSGNYEQYF
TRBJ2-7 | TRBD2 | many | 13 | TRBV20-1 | TGCAGTGCTGGAGCGGGAGGGCCCTACGAGCAGTACTTC | CSAGAGGPYEQYF
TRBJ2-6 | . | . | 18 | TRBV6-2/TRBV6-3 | TGTGCCAGCAGCTCTAATGTTTTTTGGGGCTCTGGGGCCAACGTCCTGACTTTC | CASSSNVFWGSGANVLTF
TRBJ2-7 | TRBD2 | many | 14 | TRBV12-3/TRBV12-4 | TGTGCCAGCAGCCTCGTGCTAGCGGGAGTCGAGCAGTACTTC | CASSLVLAGVEQYF
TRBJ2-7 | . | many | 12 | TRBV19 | TGTGCCAGTAGCGGGAGTCCCCACGAGCAGTACTTC | CASSGSPHEQYF
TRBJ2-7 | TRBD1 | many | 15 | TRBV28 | TGTGCCAGCAGTTTATCGGGACAGGGGGTCTACGAGCAGTACTTC | CASSLSGQGVYEQYF
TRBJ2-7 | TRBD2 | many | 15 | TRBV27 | TGTGCCAGCAGCCTCCGACTAGCGGGATCCTACGAGCAGTACTTC | CASSLRLAGSYEQYF
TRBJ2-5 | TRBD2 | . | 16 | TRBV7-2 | TGTGCCAGCAGCTCCGGGACTAGCGGGAGTACGGAGACCCAGTACTTC | CASSSGTSGSTETQYF
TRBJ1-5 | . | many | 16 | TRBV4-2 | TGTGCCAGCAGCCAACACCTATCGGAGGGAGGTCAGCCCCAGCATTTT | CASSQHLSEGGQPQHF
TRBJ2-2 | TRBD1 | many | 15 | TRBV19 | TGTGCCAGTAGTATGGTACAGGGGGCGCAGGGGGAGCTGTTTTTT | CASSMVQGAQGELFF
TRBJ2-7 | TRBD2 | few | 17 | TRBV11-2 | TGTGCCAGCAGCTTAGAGACCGGGCTAGCGGGAGCCTCCGAGCAGTACTTC | CASSLETGLAGASEQYF
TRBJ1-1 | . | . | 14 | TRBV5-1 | TGCGCCAGCAACTCAGTTCAGGGGAACACTGAAGCTTTCTTT | CASNSVQGNTEAFF
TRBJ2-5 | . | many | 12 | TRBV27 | TGTGCCAGCGGGGGAGCGAGCCAGACCCAGTACTTC | CASGGASQTQYF
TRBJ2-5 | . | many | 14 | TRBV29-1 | TGCAGCGTTGAAGACGGGCGGCACAGGGAGACCCAGTACTTC | CSVEDGRHRETQYF
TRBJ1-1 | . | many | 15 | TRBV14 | TGTGCCAGCAGCCAAGATCGAACTATGAACACTGAAGCTTTCTTT | CASSQDRTMNTEAFF
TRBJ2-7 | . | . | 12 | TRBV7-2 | TGTGCCAGCAGCCGCACGGGGTTCGAGCAGTACTTC | CASSRTGFEQYF
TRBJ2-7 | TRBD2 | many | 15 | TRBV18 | TGTGCCAGCTCACCGTCACCACTAGCGGGACGCGAGCAGTACTTC | CASSPSPLAGREQYF
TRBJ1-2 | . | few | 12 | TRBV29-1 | TGCAGCGGGGGTGACGAGACAAGAGGCTACACCTTC | CSGGDETRGYTF
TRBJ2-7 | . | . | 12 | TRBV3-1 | TGTGCCAGCACGGGGAGGTGCTACGAGCAGTACTTC | CASTGRCYEQYF
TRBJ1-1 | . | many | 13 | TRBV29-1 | TGCAGCGTTGATCGAGCCGACACAGGGTCGGCTTTCTTT | CSVDRADTGSAFF